Listed here are 23 T cell receptor beta chains from one sample, sequenced in a study of OX40 agonist ivuxolimab in advanced cancers. Using immunoSEQ multiplex PCR, the repertoire was profiled, and TCRdb retains in-frame clones only, with some absent. The sample has about 44,000 clones, 80% seen once. The source material was CD4+ or CD8+ T cells sorted from blood, sampled in a trial of the OX40 agonist ivuxolimab. The receptors were sampled from an adult with an advanced solid tumor such as melanoma, head and neck, liver or kidney cancer.

V and J are TRBV6-6 and TRBJ2-2; D not resolved. The V and J ends lost 5 bases and 5 bases respectively, with 12 bases between them. Germline CDR1 is MNHNY and CDR2 is SVGAGI (reference sequence). CDR3 length: 14 amino acids. CDR3 nucleotides: TGTGCCAGCAGTCCCGGAGCCTTAACCGGGGAGCTGTTTTTT. Translation gives CASSPGALTGELFF.

The CDR3 bases are TGTGCCAGCAGCCAAGGGAGGTACGAGCAGTACTTC. Protein sequence: CASSQGRYEQYF. This chain joins TRBV14 and TRBJ2-5, with D tentatively TRBD2 (5 bases). Matching the DNA end better, TRBJ2-7 makes the J call doubtful. The CDR3 is 12 residues long. Looked up from germline, CDR1 is SGHDN and CDR2 is FVKESK.

The gene calls are TRBV2 and TRBJ1-1, with 7 bases that match TRBD1. This CDR3 comprises 12 residues. The germline V gene has CDR1 SNHLY and CDR2 FYNNEI. Unmatched junction bases numbered 4, after V lost 11 bases and J lost 1 base. CDR3 coding DNA: TGTGCCGACAGGGACCAGAACACTGAAGCTTTCTTT. This sequence encodes CADRDQNTEAFF.

The genes are TRBV6-6 and TRBJ1-4; tentatively, D is TRBD1 (5 bases). This CDR3 comprises 15 residues. Germline V gives CDR1 MNHNY, CDR2 SVGAGI (reference sequence). The V and J ends lost 9 bases and 4 bases respectively, with 18 bases between them. The CDR3 region is CASTDSGTINEKLFF. CDR3 in DNA: TGTGCCAGTACGGACTCAGGGACCATTAATGAAAAACTGTTTTTT.

Here the CDR3 DNA reads TGTGCCACCAGCAGTGCGAACACTGAAGCTTTCTTT. The encoded protein is CATSSANTEAFF. This chain connects TRBV15 to TRBJ1-1; unclear D gene. The CDR3 length is 12 residues. Trimming removed 3 bases from V and 1 base from J, with 3 bases in between. Per the germline V gene, CDR1 is LNHNV and CDR2 is YYDKDF (reference sequence).

The rearrangement links TRBV5-3 to TRBJ2-5, with a weak D call TRBD2 (5 bases). The J call may not be correct, given that the DNA end is closer to TRBJ2-7. TRBV5-3 is an ORF for which the function is uncertain. CDR3 length: 16 residues. The CDR3 reads CARSLLKAADSYEQYF. CDR3 DNA: TGTGCCAGAAGCTTGTTAAAAGCAGCGGACTCCTACGAGCAGTACTTC.

This chain connects TRBV18 to TRBJ1-4, with TRBD1 as a possible D gene (6 bases). Trimming took 3 bases from V and 12 from J, leaving 11 bases between them. CDR1 is KGHSH, CDR2 LQKENI, per germline. The CDR3 length is 12 residues. Written as DNA, the CDR3 is TGTGCCAGCTCACCCGACAGGCCCCAACTGTTTTTT. Translating it yields CASSPDRPQLFF.

This rearrangement joins TRBV14 to TRBJ1-4, with a possible D match to TRBD1 (5 bases). Trimming left V 1 base short and J 2 bases short, with 14 bases between. The CDR3 contains 17 residues. Germline V gene lookup returns CDR1 SGHDN and CDR2 FVKESK. CDR3 nucleotide sequence: TGTGCCAGCAGCCAAGGGGCTTGGGGGACGACTAATGAAAAACTGTTTTTT. It yields the protein CASSQGAWGTTNEKLFF.

The chain employs TRBV6-6 and TRBJ1-3; no reliable D call. This CDR3 has 14 residues. Trimming removed 7 bases from V and 4 bases from J, with 14 bases in between. Germline-derived CDR1 and CDR2 are MNHNY and SVGAGI (reference sequence). The CDR3 is CASTPILRGNTIYF. The CDR3 DNA reads TGTGCCAGCACCCCAATCTTACGAGGAAACACCATATATTTT.

The V call is TRBV10-1, the J call TRBJ2-5; TRBD1 is a possible D gene (5 bases). CDR3 length: 15 residues. Germline lookup yields CDR1 WNHNN and CDR2 SYGVQD (reference sequence). V shed 5 bases and J shed 3 bases, with 16 bases lying between them. The CDR3: CASSSRAGPKETQYF. CDR3 sequence (DNA): TGCGCCAGCAGTTCCCGGGCAGGGCCCAAAGAGACCCAGTACTTC.

This clone has just one count. The CDR3: CASSLRPGPIMDEQFF. The CDR3 DNA reads TGCGCCAGCAGCTTGAGGCCGGGTCCCATTATGGATGAGCAGTTCTTC. The chain employs TRBV5-1 and TRBJ2-1; the D is unclear. Germline values: CDR1 SGHRS, CDR2 YFSETQ. This CDR3 region has 16 residues. Trimming took off 1 base at V and 8 bases at J, with 19 bases between the two ends.

This clone has a handful of counts. V gene TRBV19 combines with J gene TRBJ1-2; TRBD1 matches at 9 bases. The ends lost 5 bases at V and 7 bases at J; junction bases unmatched: 11. Germline assignment: CDR1 LNHDA and CDR2 SQIVND (reference sequence). The CDR3 is 15 amino acids. For the CDR3, the DNA is TGTGCCAGTAGTGCCCAATCAACAGGGGGCAGTGGCTACACCTTC. Translated: CASSAQSTGGSGYTF.

The chain combines TRBV19 with TRBJ1-5; D is ambiguous. Germline V gene lookup returns CDR1 LNHDA and CDR2 SQIVND (reference sequence). This CDR3 region has 16 residues. Trimming took off 4 bases at V and 0 bases at J, with 13 bases between the two ends. CDR3 in amino acids: CASSTLPGHSNQPQHF. The CDR3 DNA is TGTGCCAGTAGTACCCTCCCGGGCCATAGCAATCAGCCCCAGCATTTT.

V and J are TRBV9 and TRBJ2-7; the D gene is possibly TRBD1 (6 bases). V gave up 0 bases and J gave up 0 bases, with 10 bases separating them. This CDR3 has 15 residues. CDR1 and CDR2 from the germline V gene are SGDLS and YYNGEE. The CDR3 here is CASSVAMDSSYEQYF. The CDR3 DNA sequence: TGTGCCAGCAGCGTAGCGATGGACAGCTCCTACGAGCAGTACTTC.

This chain links TRBV6-5 with TRBJ2-1, with 8 nucleotides matching TRBD1. The germline V gene has CDR1 MNHEY and CDR2 SVGAGI. V trimming: 6 bases; J trimming: 6 bases; junction bases outside the gene matches: 7. The CDR3 contains 14 residues. The CDR3 DNA sequence: TGTGCCAGCAGCGTAGCTGACAGGGGCAATGAGCAGTTCTTC. Its translation is CASSVADRGNEQFF.

A single count supports this clone. The V call is TRBV9, the J call TRBJ2-3; TRBD2 might be the D (5 bases). There are 14 residues in the CDR3. CDR1 and CDR2 from the germline V gene are SGDLS and YYNGEE. V lost 0 bases and J 4 bases, leaving 9 bases between the germline ends. This CDR3 is CASSVGGGADTQYF. The CDR3 DNA is TGTGCCAGCAGCGTAGGCGGAGGCGCAGATACGCAGTATTTT.

The chain links TRBV4-2 to TRBJ2-2, with 10 bases that match TRBD2. Germline CDR1 reads LGHNA; CDR2 reads YNFKEQ. There are 17 residues in the CDR3. The J segment lost 5 bases and the V segment lost 0 bases, leaving 6 bases of the junction unmatched. CDR3: CASSQDSGRGETGELFF. CDR3 coding DNA: TGTGCCAGCAGCCAAGACAGCGGGAGGGGTGAGACCGGGGAGCTGTTTTTT.

The gene calls are TRBV11-2 and TRBJ2-2, with 9 bases identical to TRBD2. CDR1 SGHAT and CDR2 FQNNGV come from the germline V gene. This CDR3 is built from 16 residues. J was trimmed by 1 base and V by 5 bases; bases with no gene match: 5. The CDR3 reads CASSHRLAVNTGELFF. In nucleotides, the CDR3 is TGTGCCAGCAGCCACCGACTAGCGGTGAACACCGGGGAGCTGTTTTTT. Looking up the rest from reference TRBV11-2 and TRBJ2-2 gives the full variable domain: EAGVAQSPRYKIIEKRQSVAFWCNPISGHATLYWYQQILGQGPKLLIQFQNNGVVDDSQLPKDRFSAERLKGVDSTLKIQPAKLEDSAVYLCASSHRLAVNTGELFFGEGSRLTVL.

By share, this clone ranks as medium-sized. The CDR3 bases are TGTGCCAGCAGTGGGGGACTAGCGGGAGATCTTTGGGAGCAGTACTTC. It is translated as CASSGGLAGDLWEQYF. The chain combines TRBV6-1 with TRBJ2-7; 14 nucleotides line up with TRBD2. V dropped 4 bases and J dropped 7; count of bases not matched to a gene: 9. In germline, CDR1 is MNHNS, CDR2 SASEGT. The CDR3 is made up of 16 amino acids.

This clone was detected only once. The rearrangement joins TRBV5-6 to TRBJ2-1; 12 bases match TRBD2. With 6 bases clipped from V and 6 bases from J, the junction kept 7 bases outside the gene matches. The CDR3 spans 15 residues. The germline V gene encodes CDR1 SGHDT and CDR2 YYEEEE. DNA of the CDR3: TGTGCCAGCACCCTAGCGGGAGGGCCGGGCAATGAGCAGTTCTTC. It encodes CASTLAGGPGNEQFF.

V is TRBV4-2 and J is TRBJ2-7; D not resolved. Germline V gene lookup returns CDR1 LGHNA and CDR2 YNFKEQ. The germline V and J ends were trimmed by 4 bases and 0 bases, with 10 bases remaining between them. CDR3 length equals 14 residues. CDR3 nucleotide sequence: TGTGCCAGCAGCCCCCTTGCCGGCTCCTACGAGCAGTACTTC. This translates into CASSPLAGSYEQYF.

The chain employs TRBV7-2 and TRBJ2-7; 7 bases match TRBD2. The CDR3 spans 14 residues. Germline V CDR1 and CDR2: SGHTA, FQGNSA. After removal of 5 bases from V and 3 bases from J, the junction contained 7 bases not matched to a gene. For the CDR3, the DNA is TGTGCCAGCAGCACCCGGGACTACGGCTACGAGCAGTACTTC. This gives the protein CASSTRDYGYEQYF.

This sequence joins TRBV18 and TRBJ1-1, with 7 nucleotides matching TRBD1. Looked up from germline, CDR1 is KGHSH and CDR2 is LQKENI. There are 14 residues in the CDR3. The ends lost 4 bases at V and 4 bases at J; junction bases unmatched: 6. The CDR3 protein is CASSLQGEVTEAFF. DNA of the CDR3: TGTGCCAGCTCACTCCAGGGGGAGGTCACTGAAGCTTTCTTT.